The clone carrying this T cell receptor beta chain was detected a few times. Antigen: not known. This entry belongs to a study of T cells in tumors after PD-1 blockade. Study-level information: Mean per tumor sample: 25,000 to 30,000 templates (about 554-99,264), 6,041 unique clonotypes.

Some clones are missing from TCRdb's copy, which holds only in-frame ones; the method was immunoSEQ multiplex PCR. Of around 13,000 clones in the sample, roughly three fifths were seen once. The CDR3 consists of 14 residues. Trimming pared 0 bases from V and 0 bases from J, leaving 5 bases between. Germline V gene lookup returns CDR1 LNHNV and CDR2 YYDKDF (reference sequence). The study's findings and limits: Among squamous cell carcinoma expanded CD8+ clones, about 50% of exhausted ones versus approximately 30% of others were novel.

Site-matched primary tumor biopsies were taken before and after PD-1 blockade. The rearrangement links TRBV15 to TRBJ1-2; D is unclear. The input for sequencing was tumor tissue, taken before anti-PD-1 treatment. This receptor was taken from a human donor with cutaneous squamous cell carcinoma. Here the CDR3 DNA reads TGTGCCACCAGCAGAGACAGAGCTAACTATGGCTACACCTTC. Protein: CATSRDRANYGYTF.